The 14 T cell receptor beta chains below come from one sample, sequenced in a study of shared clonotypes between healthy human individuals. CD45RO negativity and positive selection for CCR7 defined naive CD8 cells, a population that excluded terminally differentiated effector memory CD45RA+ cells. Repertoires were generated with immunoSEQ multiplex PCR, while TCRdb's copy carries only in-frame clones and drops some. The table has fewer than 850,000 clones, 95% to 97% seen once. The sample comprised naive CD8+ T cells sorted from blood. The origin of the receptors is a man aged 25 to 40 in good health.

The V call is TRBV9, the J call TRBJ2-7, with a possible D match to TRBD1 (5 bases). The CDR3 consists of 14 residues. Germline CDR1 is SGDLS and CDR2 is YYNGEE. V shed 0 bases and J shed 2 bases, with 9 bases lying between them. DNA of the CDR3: TGTGCCAGCAGCGTAGCAGGGAAACCCTACGAGCAGTACTTC. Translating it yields CASSVAGKPYEQYF. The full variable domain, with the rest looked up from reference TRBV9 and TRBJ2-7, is DSGVTQTPKHLITATGQRVTLRCSPRSGDLSVYWYQQSLDQGLQFLIQYYNGEERAKGNILERFSAQQFPDLHSELNLSSLELGDSALYFCASSVAGKPYEQYFGPGTRLTVT.

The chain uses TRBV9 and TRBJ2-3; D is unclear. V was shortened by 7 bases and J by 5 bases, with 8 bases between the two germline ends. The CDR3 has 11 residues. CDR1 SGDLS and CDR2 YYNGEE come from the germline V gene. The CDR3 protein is CASGRLDTQYF. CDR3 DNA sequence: TGTGCCAGCGGCCGGCTAGATACGCAGTATTTT.

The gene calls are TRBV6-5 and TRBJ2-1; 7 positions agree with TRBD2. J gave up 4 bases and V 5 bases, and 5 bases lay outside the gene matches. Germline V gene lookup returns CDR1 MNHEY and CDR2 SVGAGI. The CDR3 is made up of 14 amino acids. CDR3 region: CASSPLAEYNEQFF. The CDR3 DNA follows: TGTGCCAGCAGTCCTCTAGCGGAATACAATGAGCAGTTCTTC.

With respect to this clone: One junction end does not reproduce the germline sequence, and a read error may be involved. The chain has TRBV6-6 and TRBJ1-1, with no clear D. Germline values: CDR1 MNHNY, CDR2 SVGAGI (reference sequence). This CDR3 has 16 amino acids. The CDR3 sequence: CASSFFAPPAADQTCF. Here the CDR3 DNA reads TGTGCCAGCAGTTTTTTTGCTCCCCCCGCGGCCGACCAGACCTGTTTT.

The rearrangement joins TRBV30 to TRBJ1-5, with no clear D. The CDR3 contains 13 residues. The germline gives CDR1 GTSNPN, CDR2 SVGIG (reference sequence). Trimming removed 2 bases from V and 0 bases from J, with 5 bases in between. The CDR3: CAWSTNSNQPQHF. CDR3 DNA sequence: TGTGCCTGGAGTACAAATAGCAATCAGCCCCAGCATTTT.

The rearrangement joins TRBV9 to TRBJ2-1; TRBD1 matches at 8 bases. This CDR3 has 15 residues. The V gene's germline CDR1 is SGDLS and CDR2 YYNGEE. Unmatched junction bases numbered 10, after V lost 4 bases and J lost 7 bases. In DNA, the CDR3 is TGTGCCAGCAGCCCCGGACAGGGAACTATAAATGAGCAGTTCTTC. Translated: CASSPGQGTINEQFF.

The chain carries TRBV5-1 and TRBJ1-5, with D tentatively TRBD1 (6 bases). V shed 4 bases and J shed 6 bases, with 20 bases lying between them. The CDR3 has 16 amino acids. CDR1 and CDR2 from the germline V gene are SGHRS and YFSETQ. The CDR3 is CASSPRGLGNAQPQHF. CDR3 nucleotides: TGCGCCAGCAGCCCCAGGGGTCTCGGTAACGCTCAGCCCCAGCATTTT.

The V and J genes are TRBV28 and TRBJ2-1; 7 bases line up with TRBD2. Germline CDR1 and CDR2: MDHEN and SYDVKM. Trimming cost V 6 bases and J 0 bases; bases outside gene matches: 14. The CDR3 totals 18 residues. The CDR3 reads CASRELAPTRSSYNEQFF. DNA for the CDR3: TGTGCCAGCAGGGAACTAGCGCCTACCAGAAGCTCCTACAATGAGCAGTTCTTC.

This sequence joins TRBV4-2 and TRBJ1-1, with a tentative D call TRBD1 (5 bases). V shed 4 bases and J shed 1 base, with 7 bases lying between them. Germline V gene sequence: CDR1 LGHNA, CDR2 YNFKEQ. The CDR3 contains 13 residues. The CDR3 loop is CASSLDRNTEAFF. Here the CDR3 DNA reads TGTGCCAGCAGCCTCGACAGGAACACTGAAGCTTTCTTT.

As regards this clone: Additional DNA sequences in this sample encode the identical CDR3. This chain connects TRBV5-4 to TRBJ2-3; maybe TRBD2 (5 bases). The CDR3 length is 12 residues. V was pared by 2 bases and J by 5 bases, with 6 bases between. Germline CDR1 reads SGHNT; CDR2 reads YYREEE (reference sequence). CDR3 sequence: CASSFGGDTQYF. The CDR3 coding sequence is TGTGCCAGCAGCTTCGGAGGAGATACGCAGTATTTT.

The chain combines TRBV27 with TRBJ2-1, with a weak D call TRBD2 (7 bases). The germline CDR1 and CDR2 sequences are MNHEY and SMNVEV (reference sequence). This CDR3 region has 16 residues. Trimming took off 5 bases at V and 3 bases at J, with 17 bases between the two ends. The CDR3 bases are TGTGCCAGCAGTCCGAAGGGGGAGGGCCACTACAATGAGCAGTTCTTC. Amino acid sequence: CASSPKGEGHYNEQFF.

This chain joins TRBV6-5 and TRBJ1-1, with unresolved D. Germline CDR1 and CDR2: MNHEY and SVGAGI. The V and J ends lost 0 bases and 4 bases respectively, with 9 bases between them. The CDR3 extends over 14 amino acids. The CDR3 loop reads CASSYSSRLTEAFF. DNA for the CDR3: TGTGCCAGCAGTTACTCATCAAGACTCACTGAAGCTTTCTTT.

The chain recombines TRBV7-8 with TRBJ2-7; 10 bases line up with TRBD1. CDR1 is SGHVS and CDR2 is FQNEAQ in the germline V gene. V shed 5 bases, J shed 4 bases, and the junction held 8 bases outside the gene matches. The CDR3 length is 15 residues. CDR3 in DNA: TGTGCCAGCAGCCCAAAGGGACAGGGGTATTACGAGCAGTACTTC. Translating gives CASSPKGQGYYEQYF.

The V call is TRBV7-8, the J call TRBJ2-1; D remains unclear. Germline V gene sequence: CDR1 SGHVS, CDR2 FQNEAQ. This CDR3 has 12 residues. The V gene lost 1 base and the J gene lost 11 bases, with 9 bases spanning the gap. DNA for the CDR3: TGTGCCAGCAGCTTAGGGCGGTCTCAGCAGTTCTTC. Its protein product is CASSLGRSQQFF.